The rows below give T cell receptor beta chains drawn from one sample of a study of T cell repertoires in cytomegalovirus infection. Via MiXCR, TCRdb re-called the reads, giving one row per CDR3 protein. The profile shows around 140,000 distinct CDR3 sequences, roughly 6% of them singletons. The sample was PBMCs. These TCRs come from a human donor in good health (CMV status not recorded). Some clones in this sample may be carry-over from other donors' samples. Each CDR3 is given with its conserved first and last residue. The D gene is left open where the match is weak. A row's size may be missing; if present it is once, few, many or a size class.

TRBV4-2	NA	TRBJ2-3	many	14	TGTGCCAGCAGCCAAGACCCGGAGCGGGATACGCAGTATTTT	CASSQDPERDTQYF
TRBV7-2	TRBD1	TRBJ1-6	many	16	TGTGCCAGCAGCTCTCAGACAGGGCGGCGGAATTCACCCCTCCACTTT	CASSSQTGRRNSPLHF
TRBV6-2/TRBV6-3	NA	TRBJ1-3	many	15	TGTGCCAGCAGTTGGGACGGCGCCTCCGGAAACACCATATATTTT	CASSWDGASGNTIYF
TRBV2	TRBD2	TRBJ2-3	NA	15	TGTGCCAGCACTCCCGGGACTAGCCCTACAGATACGCAGTATTTT	CASTPGTSPTDTQYF
TRBV20-1	TRBD1	TRBJ1-3	NA	16	TGCAGTGCTAGTGCGGACAGGGGTAGCTCTGGAAACACCATATATTTT	CSASADRGSSGNTIYF
TRBV28	NA	TRBJ1-1	NA	15	TGTGCCAGCAGTTTAAAGGGGATTAGGGGCACTGAAGCTTTCTTT	CASSLKGIRGTEAFF
TRBV7-9	NA	TRBJ2-7	many	14	TGTGCCAGCAGCCGCCTTGCGTCCACCTACGAGCAGTACTTC	CASSRLASTYEQYF
TRBV4-3	NA	TRBJ1-4	many	14	TGCGCCAGCAGCCACAGGAGTCCTAATGAAAAACTGTTTTTT	CASSHRSPNEKLFF
TRBV20-1	NA	TRBJ1-2	many	12	TGCAGTGCCAGACAGGCCGCCACCACGTACACCTTC	CSARQAATTYTF
TRBV20-1	NA	TRBJ1-5	many	16	TGCAGTGCTAGTACACCCGGGTGGGGCAGGGGCCAGCCCCAGCATTTT	CSASTPGWGRGQPQHF